Each of the 2 T cell receptor beta chains below was sequenced from the same sample in a study of PD-1 blockade in classical Hodgkin lymphoma. Some clones are missing from TCRdb's copy, which holds only in-frame ones; the method was immunoSEQ multiplex PCR. The table lists 40,000 to 45,000 clones, around 78% of them singletons. Each and every patient relapsed after autologous stem cell transplantation, and patients got differing brentuximab vedotin exposure. The material sequenced was peripheral blood mononuclear cells (PBMCs), taken at baseline. These receptors all stem from a human donor with classical Hodgkin lymphoma.

The chain employs TRBV23-1 and TRBJ2-3; D unclear. TRBV23-1 is an ORF; its function is uncertain. The CDR3 is 15 residues long. The V end was cut by 5 bases, the J end by 1 base, with 13 bases between. The CDR3 region is CASSGDGYGTDTQYF. In nucleotides, the CDR3 is TGCGCCAGCAGTGGTGACGGATATGGCACAGATACGCAGTATTTT.

This sequence joins TRBV27 and TRBJ1-2, with TRBD1 matching over 9 bases. After removal of 6 bases from V and 6 bases from J, the junction contained 11 bases not matched to a gene. Germline V gene sequence: CDR1 MNHEY, CDR2 SMNVEV (reference sequence). The CDR3 extends over 15 amino acids. As DNA, the CDR3 is TGTGCCAGCAGCCCCACAGGGGGCATCAGGGATGGCTACACCTTC. Residues: CASSPTGGIRDGYTF.